This T cell receptor (beta chain) was documented in a study of Ad26.COV2.S vaccination and SARS-CoV-2 variants. Study-wide context: Into the muscle, Ad26.COV2.S was dosed once or twice, 56 days apart.

Between the trimmed V and J ends, which lost 1 base and 10 bases, there was a span of 16 bases. This CDR3 is 15 amino acids long. The V gene's germline CDR1 is SGHTA and CDR2 FQGNSA. In its sample, this clone was seen a few times. The repertoire was sequenced with immunoSEQ multiplex PCR; TCRdb's copy has only in-frame clones and lacks some. The repertoire holds 510,000 or so clones, roughly nine tenths seen once, with around 13% in the top ten. The treatment here: some 20 received Ad26.COV2.S at low or high dose, single or two shots; about 5 received placebo; per-sample allocation not given. Samples analyzed were those drawn on day 63 after the first vaccine or placebo injection.

This rearrangement joins TRBV7-2 to TRBJ1-4; D is ambiguous. This receptor was identified in a person aged 18-65 years who received the Ad26.COV2.S COVID-19 vaccine or a placebo. The sample in question was peripheral blood, obtained in a trial of Ad26.COV2.S vaccine versus placebo. The CDR3 loop reads CASSLESPPRGKLFF. The CDR3 DNA sequence: TGTGCCAGCAGCTTAGAGTCCCCGCCCAGAGGAAAACTGTTTTTT.